The sequence of this TCR beta chain was determined in a study of beta chain features in type 1 diabetes. Study context: All of the samples together had 95 million to 140 million sorted cells examined. General study points: Cells with high TCR expression could be over-represented by cDNA sequencing. Across all four CD4+ subsets, people with type 1 diabetes showed modestly shorter TCRB CDR3s. Naive, central memory and Treg TCRB repertoires seemed to resemble each other more closely in patients than they did in healthy donors.

Every bit of the isolated RNA underwent reverse transcription, so sequencing read expressed TCRB transcripts. Using immunoSEQ multiplex PCR, the repertoire was profiled, and TCRdb retains in-frame clones only, with some absent. The sample lists about 900,000 clones; roughly 17% were seen once. This clone was observed a handful of times. What it recognizes is unknown. This sequence was found in a woman younger than 30 in good health. The sample consisted of naive CD4+ T cells from blood.

The CDR3 loop is CAISDPQGAWETQYF. The CDR3 DNA reads TGTGCCATCAGTGACCCACAGGGGGCATGGGAGACCCAGTACTTC. This sequence joins TRBV10-3 and TRBJ2-5, with TRBD1 matching 9 bases. The CDR3 contains 15 residues. Unmatched junction bases numbered 7, after V lost 3 bases and J lost 5 bases. Germline assignment: CDR1 ENHRY and CDR2 SYGVKD.